A selection of T cell receptor beta chains follows, all from one sample in a study of beta chain features in type 1 diabetes. Data came from immunoSEQ multiplex PCR; TCRdb stores just in-frame clones and leaves some out. The sample shows more than 250,000 clones, around 24% of them seen only once. The sequenced sample consisted of naive CD4+ T cells from blood. The receptors come from a woman aged 30 to 39 with type 1 diabetes. Both conserved end residues are part of each CDR3. The order of the fields is D gene, V gene, clone size, J gene, CDR3 protein, CDR3 DNA. D genes are given only for firm matches. Size is omitted from some rows. Given values are once, few, many or a class for expanded clones.

>TRBD1|TRBV23-1|.|TRBJ1-1
CASSQSKSGGRGFTEAFF
TGCGCCAGCAGTCAATCGAAATCTGGCGGCAGGGGGTTCACTGAAGCTTTCTTT
>TRBD2|TRBV5-4|.|TRBJ2-3
CASSLGLAGGTDTQYF
TGTGCCAGCAGCTTAGGCCTAGCGGGAGGCACAGATACGCAGTATTTT
>TRBD2|TRBV10-3|.|TRBJ2-5
CASSAGEGGETQYF
TGTGCCTCCTCAGCGGGAGAAGGCGGAGAGACCCAGTACTTC
>TRBD1|TRBV2|.|TRBJ1-2
CASRGYRGPNYGYTF
TGTGCCAGCAGAGGGTACAGGGGGCCGAACTATGGCTACACCTTC
>.|TRBV7-2|few|TRBJ2-1
CASSLRLHEQFF
TGTGCCAGCAGCTTACGACTCCATGAGCAGTTCTTC
>.|TRBV15|few|TRBJ2-5
CATSRSAGQETQYF
TGTGCCACCAGCAGAAGTGCGGGCCAAGAGACCCAGTACTTC
>.|TRBV29-1|few|TRBJ1-1
CSVAFLGSEAFF
TGCAGCGTTGCTTTCTTGGGCTCTGAAGCTTTCTTT
>.|TRBV7-9|few|TRBJ1-1
CASSPAGGLGTEAFF
TGTGCCAGCAGCCCCGCGGGGGGGTTGGGCACTGAAGCTTTCTTT
>.|TRBV9|.|TRBJ2-1
CASSDTSGSYNEQFF
TGTGCCAGCAGCGATACTAGTGGGTCCTACAATGAGCAGTTCTTC
>.|TRBV19|.|TRBJ2-2
CASTSQEFTGSTGELFF
TGTGCCAGTACCTCCCAAGAGTTTACAGGGTCCACCGGGGAGCTGTTTTTT
>.|TRBV29-1|.|TRBJ1-2
CSVEARLPGSYGYTF
TGCAGCGTTGAAGCCCGATTGCCAGGCTCCTATGGCTACACCTTC
>.|TRBV5-1|few|TRBJ2-2
CASSRAPSVGDTGELFF
TGCGCCAGCAGCAGAGCGCCTAGCGTGGGGGATACCGGGGAGCTGTTTTTT
>TRBD1|TRBV19|.|TRBJ2-7
CASSIVYRGTSYEQYF
TGTGCCAGTAGTATCGTTTACAGGGGGACCTCCTACGAGCAGTACTTC
>TRBD2|TRBV30|.|TRBJ2-3
CAWIHGTTNTDTQYF
TGTGCCTGGATTCACGGGACTACGAACACAGATACGCAGTATTTT
>TRBD1|TRBV7-9|.|TRBJ2-1
CASTKDRVYNEQFF
TGTGCCAGCACCAAAGACAGGGTTTACAATGAGCAGTTCTTC
>TRBD1|TRBV18|few|TRBJ2-5
CASLPGQGRETQYF
TGTGCCAGCTTGCCGGGACAGGGACGAGAGACCCAGTACTTC
>TRBD2|TRBV28|few|TRBJ2-1
CASSSGLAGSYEQFF
TGTGCCAGCAGTTCAGGACTAGCGGGATCGTATGAGCAGTTCTTC
>.|TRBV9|.|TRBJ1-2
CASSPPPGLINYGYTF
TGTGCCAGCAGCCCTCCCCCCGGACTGATTAACTATGGCTACACCTTC
>TRBD2|TRBV7-3|.|TRBJ2-1
CASSSLAGGGYNEQFF
TGTGCCAGCAGCTCCTTAGCGGGAGGGGGCTACAATGAGCAGTTCTTC
>TRBD2|TRBV5-1|few|TRBJ2-2
CASSLAQGGLAGAGELFF
TGCGCCAGCAGCTTGGCCCAAGGGGGACTAGCGGGAGCTGGGGAGCTGTTTTTT
>TRBD2|TRBV30|few|TRBJ2-2
CAWSGTSGRRLGGELFF
TGTGCCTGGAGCGGTACTAGCGGGAGACGTCTGGGCGGGGAGCTGTTTTTT
>.|TRBV15|.|TRBJ1-1
CATKAQNLNTEAFF
TGTGCCACCAAAGCCCAAAATCTGAACACTGAAGCTTTCTTT
>TRBD2|TRBV2|few|TRBJ2-2
CASSPGTSGTGELFF
TGTGCCAGCAGCCCCGGGACTAGCGGAACCGGGGAGCTGTTTTTT
>.|TRBV18|.|TRBJ2-4
CASSSGVAKNIQYF
TGTGCCAGCTCATCAGGGGTAGCCAAAAACATTCAGTACTTC
>TRBD1|TRBV25-1|.|TRBJ2-1
CASSSTGGKGNYNEQFF
TGTGCCAGCAGTAGTACAGGGGGGAAGGGTAACTACAATGAGCAGTTCTTC
>.|TRBV7-9|.|TRBJ2-5
CASRSFRGGQETQYF
TGTGCCAGCAGGTCATTCCGTGGAGGGCAAGAGACCCAGTACTTC
>TRBD1|TRBV7-9|few|TRBJ2-2
CASSLIPGQDTGELFF
TGTGCCAGCAGCCTTATTCCGGGACAGGACACCGGGGAGCTGTTTTTT
>TRBD1|TRBV28|.|TRBJ2-4
CATTGGARNIQYF
TGTGCCACCACAGGGGGCGCACGGAACATTCAGTACTTC
>.|TRBV9|.|TRBJ2-7
CASSATLRDAGSEQYF
TGTGCCAGCAGCGCCACGCTCCGGGACGCGGGATCGGAGCAGTACTTC
>.|TRBV30|few|TRBJ1-2
CAWSKQAGDGYTF
TGTGCCTGGAGTAAGCAGGCCGGGGATGGCTACACCTTC
>.|TRBV30|.|TRBJ2-1
CAWSAFSGGSYNEQFF
TGTGCCTGGAGTGCCTTTAGCGGCGGCTCCTACAATGAGCAGTTCTTC
>TRBD2|TRBV5-1|.|TRBJ2-1
CASSSGGLLYNEQFF
TGCGCCAGCAGCTCGGGGGGACTATTATACAATGAGCAGTTCTTC
>.|TRBV19|.|TRBJ2-2
CASSIVAGELFF
TGTGCCAGTAGTATTGTCGCCGGGGAGCTGTTTTTT
>TRBD1|TRBV6-5|few|TRBJ1-2
CASSRGTVYGYTF
TGTGCCAGCAGCCGCGGGACAGTCTATGGCTACACCTTC
>.|TRBV30|.|TRBJ1-1
CAWSVKQEGNTEAFF
TGTGCCTGGAGTGTTAAACAGGAGGGGAACACTGAAGCTTTCTTT
>TRBD2|TRBV9|.|TRBJ2-2
CASSVSGGNTGELFF
TGTGCCAGCAGCGTTAGCGGGGGTAACACCGGGGAGCTGTTTTTT
>.|TRBV21-1|.|TRBJ2-7
CASSKGLDAYEQYF
TGTGCCAGCAGCAAAGGACTAGACGCCTACGAGCAGTACTTC